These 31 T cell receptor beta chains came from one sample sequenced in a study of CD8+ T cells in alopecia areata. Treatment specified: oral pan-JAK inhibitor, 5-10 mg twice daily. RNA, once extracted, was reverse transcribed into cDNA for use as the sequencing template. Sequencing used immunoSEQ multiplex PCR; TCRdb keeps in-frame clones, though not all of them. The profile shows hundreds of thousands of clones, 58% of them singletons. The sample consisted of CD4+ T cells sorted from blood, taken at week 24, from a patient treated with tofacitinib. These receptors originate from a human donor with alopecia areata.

CDR3 DNA sequence: TGTGCCTGGAGTGTAGAGGGTGCCTACGAGCAGTACTTC. It specifies CAWSVEGAYEQYF. This rearrangement joins TRBV30 to TRBJ2-7; a weak D match, TRBD2 (5 bases). The V and J ends lost 0 bases and 2 bases respectively, with 8 bases between them. CDR1 and CDR2 from the germline V gene are GTSNPN and SVGIG (reference sequence). The CDR3 totals 13 residues.

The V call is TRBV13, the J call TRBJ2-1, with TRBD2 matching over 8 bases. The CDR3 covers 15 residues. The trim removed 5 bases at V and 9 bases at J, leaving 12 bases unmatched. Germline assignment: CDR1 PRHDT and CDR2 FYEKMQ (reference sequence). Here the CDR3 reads CASSINGLASSEQFF. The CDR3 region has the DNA TGTGCCAGCAGCATCAATGGACTAGCAAGTAGTGAGCAGTTCTTC.

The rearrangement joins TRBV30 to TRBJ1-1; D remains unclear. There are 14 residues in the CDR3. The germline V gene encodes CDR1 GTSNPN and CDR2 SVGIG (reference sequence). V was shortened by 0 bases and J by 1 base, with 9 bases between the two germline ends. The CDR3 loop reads CAWSVISSNTEAFF. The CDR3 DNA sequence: TGTGCCTGGAGTGTAATCTCATCGAACACTGAAGCTTTCTTT.

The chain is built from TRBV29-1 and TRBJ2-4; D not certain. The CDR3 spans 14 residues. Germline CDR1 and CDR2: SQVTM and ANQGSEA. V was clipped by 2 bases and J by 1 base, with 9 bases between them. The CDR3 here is CSVEISMAKNIQYF. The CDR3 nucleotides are TGCAGCGTTGAAATTAGTATGGCCAAAAACATTCAGTACTTC.

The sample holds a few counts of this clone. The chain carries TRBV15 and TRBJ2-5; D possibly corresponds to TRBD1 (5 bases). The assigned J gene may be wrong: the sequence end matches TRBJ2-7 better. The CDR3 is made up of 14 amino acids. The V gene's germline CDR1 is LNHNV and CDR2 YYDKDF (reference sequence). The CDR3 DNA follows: TGTGCCACCAGCAGAGATCAGGGCCCCTACGAGCAGTACTTC. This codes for CATSRDQGPYEQYF.

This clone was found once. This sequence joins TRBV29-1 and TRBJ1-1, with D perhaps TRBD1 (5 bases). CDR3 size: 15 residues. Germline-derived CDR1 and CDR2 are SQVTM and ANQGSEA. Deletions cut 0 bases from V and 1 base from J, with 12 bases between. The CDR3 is CSVEEAGMGNTEAFF. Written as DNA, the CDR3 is TGCAGCGTTGAAGAAGCAGGGATGGGGAACACTGAAGCTTTCTTT.

Here the CDR3 DNA reads TGTGCCTGGACCAAGACAGGGCAAGAGACCCAGTACTTC. Translation: CAWTKTGQETQYF. V is TRBV30 and J is TRBJ2-5; TRBD1 aligns across 7 bases. J lost 2 bases, V lost 4 bases, and 4 bases had no gene match. The CDR3 is 13 amino acids. From germline, CDR1 is GTSNPN and CDR2 SVGIG (reference sequence).

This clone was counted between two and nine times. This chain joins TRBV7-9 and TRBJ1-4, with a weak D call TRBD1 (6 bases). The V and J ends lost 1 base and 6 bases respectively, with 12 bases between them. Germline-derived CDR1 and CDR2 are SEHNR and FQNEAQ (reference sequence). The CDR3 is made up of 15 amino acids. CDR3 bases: TGTGCCAGCAGCTTAGTGGCAGCAGGGGATGAAAAACTGTTTTTT. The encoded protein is CASSLVAAGDEKLFF. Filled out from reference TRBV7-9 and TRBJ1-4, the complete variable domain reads DTGVSQNPRHKITKRGQNVTFRCDPISEHNRLYWYRQTLGQGPEFLTYFQNEAQLEKSRLLSDRFSAERPKGSFSTLEIQRTEQGDSAMYLCASSLVAAGDEKLFFGSGTQLSVL.

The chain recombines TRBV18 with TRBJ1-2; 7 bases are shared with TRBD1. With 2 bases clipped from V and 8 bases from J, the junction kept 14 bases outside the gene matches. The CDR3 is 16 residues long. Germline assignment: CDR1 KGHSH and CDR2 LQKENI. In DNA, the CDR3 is TGTGCCAGCTCACCAACCGCCCAGGGGGAGGCGGAAGGCTACACCTTC. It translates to CASSPTAQGEAEGYTF.

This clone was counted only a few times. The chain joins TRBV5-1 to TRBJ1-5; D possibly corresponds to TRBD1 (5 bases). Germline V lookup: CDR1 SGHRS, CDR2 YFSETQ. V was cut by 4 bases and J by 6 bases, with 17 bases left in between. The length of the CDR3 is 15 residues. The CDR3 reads CASSLSPGRGQPQHF. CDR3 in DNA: TGCGCCAGCAGCCTTTCTCCAGGGCGGGGTCAGCCCCAGCATTTT.

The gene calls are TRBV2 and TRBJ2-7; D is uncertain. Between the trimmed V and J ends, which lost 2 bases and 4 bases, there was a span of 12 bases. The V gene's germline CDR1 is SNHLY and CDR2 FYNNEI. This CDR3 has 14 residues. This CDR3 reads CASSEFQRVYEQYF. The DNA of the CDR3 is TGTGCCAGCAGTGAATTCCAGAGAGTTTACGAGCAGTACTTC.

CDR3 residues: CASSQDPRPYYGYTF. The CDR3 bases are TGTGCCAGCAGCCAAGATCCCAGGCCGTACTATGGCTACACCTTC. The J gene is TRBJ1-2, the V gene TRBV4-2; D remains ambiguous. The V end was cut by 0 bases, the J end by 3 bases, with 11 bases between. Germline V gene data show CDR1 as LGHNA and CDR2 as YNFKEQ. The CDR3 contains 15 residues.

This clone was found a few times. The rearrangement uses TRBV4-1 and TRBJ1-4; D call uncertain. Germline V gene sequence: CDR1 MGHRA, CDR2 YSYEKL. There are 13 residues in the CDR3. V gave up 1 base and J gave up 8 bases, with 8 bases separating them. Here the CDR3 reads CASSQGISEKLFF. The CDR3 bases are TGCGCCAGCAGCCAAGGAATTTCCGAAAAACTGTTTTTT.

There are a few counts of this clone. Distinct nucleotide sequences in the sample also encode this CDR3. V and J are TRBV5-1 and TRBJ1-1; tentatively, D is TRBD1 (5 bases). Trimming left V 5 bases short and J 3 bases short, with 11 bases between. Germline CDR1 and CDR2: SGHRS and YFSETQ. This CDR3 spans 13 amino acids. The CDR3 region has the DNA TGCGCCAGCAGGCCCGACAGCTACACTGAAGCTTTCTTT. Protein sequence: CASRPDSYTEAFF.

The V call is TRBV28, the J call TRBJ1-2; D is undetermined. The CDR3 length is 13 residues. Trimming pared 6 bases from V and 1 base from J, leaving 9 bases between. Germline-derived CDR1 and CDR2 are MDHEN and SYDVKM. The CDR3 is CASRLQSNYGYTF. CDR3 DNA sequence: TGTGCCAGCAGGCTCCAGAGTAACTATGGCTACACCTTC.

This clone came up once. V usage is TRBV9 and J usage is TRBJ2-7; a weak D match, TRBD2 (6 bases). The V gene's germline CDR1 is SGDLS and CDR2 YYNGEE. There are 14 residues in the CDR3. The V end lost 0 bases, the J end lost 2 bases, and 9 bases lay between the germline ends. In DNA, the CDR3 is TGTGCCAGCAGCGTAGCCTGGGGGGCCTACGAGCAGTACTTC. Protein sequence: CASSVAWGAYEQYF.

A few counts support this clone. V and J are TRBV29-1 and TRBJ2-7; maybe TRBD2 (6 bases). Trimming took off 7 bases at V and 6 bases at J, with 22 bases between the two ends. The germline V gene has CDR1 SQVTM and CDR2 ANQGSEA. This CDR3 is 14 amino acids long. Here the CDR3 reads CSGSLSERVLEQYF. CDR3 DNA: TGCAGCGGATCACTTTCCGAGCGGGTTCTCGAGCAGTACTTC.

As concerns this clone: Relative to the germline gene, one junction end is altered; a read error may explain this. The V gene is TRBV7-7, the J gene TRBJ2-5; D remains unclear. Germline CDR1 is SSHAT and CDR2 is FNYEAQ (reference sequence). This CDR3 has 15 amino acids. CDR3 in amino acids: CASSLTAGSQETQYF. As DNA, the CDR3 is TGTGCTAGCAGCTTAACGGCAGGTTCCCAAGAGACCCAGTACTTC.

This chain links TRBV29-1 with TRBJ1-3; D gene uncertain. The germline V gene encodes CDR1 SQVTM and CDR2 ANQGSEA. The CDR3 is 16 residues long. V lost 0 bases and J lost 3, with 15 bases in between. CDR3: CSVEDRASSLGNTIYF. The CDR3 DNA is TGCAGCGTTGAAGATAGGGCTTCGTCTCTTGGAAACACCATATATTTT.

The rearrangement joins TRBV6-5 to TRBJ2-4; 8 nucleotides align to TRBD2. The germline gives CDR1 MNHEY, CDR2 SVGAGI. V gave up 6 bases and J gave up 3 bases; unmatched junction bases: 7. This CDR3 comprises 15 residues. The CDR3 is CASSYATSVKNIQYF. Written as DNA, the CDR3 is TGTGCCAGCAGCTACGCGACTAGCGTCAAAAACATTCAGTACTTC.

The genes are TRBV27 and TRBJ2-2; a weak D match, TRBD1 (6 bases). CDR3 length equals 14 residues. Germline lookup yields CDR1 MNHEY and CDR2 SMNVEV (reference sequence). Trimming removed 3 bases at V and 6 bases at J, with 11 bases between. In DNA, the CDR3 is TGTGCCAGCAGTTTCTACAGGGTCCCCGGGGAGCTGTTTTTT. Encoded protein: CASSFYRVPGELFF.

The CDR3 DNA is TGTGCCAGCAGCCAGAGTCCGGGACTGAGCCAAGAGACCCAGTACTTC. Encoded protein: CASSQSPGLSQETQYF. V is TRBV14 and J is TRBJ2-5; D possibly corresponds to TRBD2 (6 bases). The germline V gene has CDR1 SGHDN and CDR2 FVKESK. Trimming removed 3 bases at V and 1 base at J, with 15 bases between. The CDR3 runs to 16 residues.

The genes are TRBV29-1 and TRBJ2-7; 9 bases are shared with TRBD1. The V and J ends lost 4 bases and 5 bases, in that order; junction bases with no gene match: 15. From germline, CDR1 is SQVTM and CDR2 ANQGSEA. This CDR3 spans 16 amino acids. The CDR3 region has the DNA TGCAGCGTTGCATTAAGGGACAGGGAGACAAGTCACGAGCAGTACTTC. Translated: CSVALRDRETSHEQYF.

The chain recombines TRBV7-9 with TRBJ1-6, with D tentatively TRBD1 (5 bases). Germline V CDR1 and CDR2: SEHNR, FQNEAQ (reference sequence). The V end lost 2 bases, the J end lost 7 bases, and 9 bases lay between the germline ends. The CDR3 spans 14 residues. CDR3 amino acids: CASSLQGSNSPLHF. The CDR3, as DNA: TGTGCCAGCAGCTTACAGGGATCAAATTCACCCCTCCACTTT.

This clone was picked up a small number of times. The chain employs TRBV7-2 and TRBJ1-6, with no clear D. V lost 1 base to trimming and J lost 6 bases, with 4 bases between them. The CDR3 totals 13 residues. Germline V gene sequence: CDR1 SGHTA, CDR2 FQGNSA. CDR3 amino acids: CASSLGRNSPLHF. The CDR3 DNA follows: TGTGCCAGCAGCTTAGGCCGTAATTCACCCCTCCACTTT.

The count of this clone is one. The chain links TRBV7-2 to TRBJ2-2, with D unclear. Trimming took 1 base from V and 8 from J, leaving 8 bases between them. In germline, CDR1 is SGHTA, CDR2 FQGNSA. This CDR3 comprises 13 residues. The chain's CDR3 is CASSLDQDGELFF. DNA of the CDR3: TGTGCCAGCAGCTTAGACCAGGATGGGGAGCTGTTTTTT.

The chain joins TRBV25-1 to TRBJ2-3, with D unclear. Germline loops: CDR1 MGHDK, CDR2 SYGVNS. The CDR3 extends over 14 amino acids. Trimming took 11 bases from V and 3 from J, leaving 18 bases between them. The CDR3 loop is CASGPSALTDTQYF. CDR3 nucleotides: TGTGCCTCTGGACCCTCCGCATTGACAGATACGCAGTATTTT.

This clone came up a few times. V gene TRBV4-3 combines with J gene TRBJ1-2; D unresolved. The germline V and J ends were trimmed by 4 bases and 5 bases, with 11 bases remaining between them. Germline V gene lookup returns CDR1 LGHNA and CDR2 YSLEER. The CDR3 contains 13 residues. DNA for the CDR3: TGCGCCAGCAGCCGTCGTCAAGGGTATGGCTACACCTTC. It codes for CASSRRQGYGYTF.

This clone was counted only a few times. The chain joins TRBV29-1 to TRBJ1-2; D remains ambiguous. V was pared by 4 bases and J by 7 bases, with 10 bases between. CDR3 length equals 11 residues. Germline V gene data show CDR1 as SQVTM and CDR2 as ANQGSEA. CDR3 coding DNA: TGCAGCGTTGTAGGGCTAGGTGGCTACACCTTC. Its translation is CSVVGLGGYTF.

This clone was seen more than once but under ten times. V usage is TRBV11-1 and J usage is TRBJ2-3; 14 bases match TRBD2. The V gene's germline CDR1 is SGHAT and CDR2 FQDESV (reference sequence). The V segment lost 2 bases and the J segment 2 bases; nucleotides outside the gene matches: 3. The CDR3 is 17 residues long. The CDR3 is CASSLPGLAGATDTQYF. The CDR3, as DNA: TGTGCCAGCAGCTTACCGGGACTAGCGGGGGCCACAGATACGCAGTATTTT.

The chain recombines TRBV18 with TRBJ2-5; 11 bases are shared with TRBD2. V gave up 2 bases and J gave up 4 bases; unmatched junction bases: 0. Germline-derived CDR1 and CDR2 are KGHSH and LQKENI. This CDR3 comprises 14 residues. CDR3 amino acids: CASSPGTSGETQYF. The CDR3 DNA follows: TGTGCCAGCTCACCAGGGACTAGCGGAGAGACCCAGTACTTC.